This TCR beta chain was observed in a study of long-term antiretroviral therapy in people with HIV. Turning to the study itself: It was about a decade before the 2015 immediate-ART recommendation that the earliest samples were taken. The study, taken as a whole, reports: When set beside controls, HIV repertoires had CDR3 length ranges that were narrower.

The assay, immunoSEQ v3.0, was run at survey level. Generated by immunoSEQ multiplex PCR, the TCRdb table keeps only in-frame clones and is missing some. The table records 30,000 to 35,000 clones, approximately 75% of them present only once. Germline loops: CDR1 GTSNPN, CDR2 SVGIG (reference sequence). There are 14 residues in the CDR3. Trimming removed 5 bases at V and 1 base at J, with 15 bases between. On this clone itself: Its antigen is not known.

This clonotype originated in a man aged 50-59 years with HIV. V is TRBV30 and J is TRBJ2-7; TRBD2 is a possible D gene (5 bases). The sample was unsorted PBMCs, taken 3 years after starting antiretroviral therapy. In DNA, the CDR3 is TGTGCCTGGCTGACATGTGCGGGTTCCTACGAGCAGTACTTC. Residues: CAWLTCAGSYEQYF.